These T cell receptor beta chains were read from a single sample in a study of cytomegalovirus exposure and HLA in healthy donors. Measured with immunoSEQ multiplex PCR; TCRdb has only the in-frame clones, and not every one. The data show some 80,000 clones, 95% to 96% seen once. Sequencing was done on a sample of PBMCs. The receptors shown here come from a woman under 30 in good health and CMV-seronegative. The CDR3 runs from the conserved cysteine through the conserved F or W. A D gene is named only where the DNA matches it firmly. Rows may omit the clone size; those that give it use once, few, many or a size class.

V gene: TRBV28
J gene: TRBJ2-1
clone size: -
D gene: TRBD1
CDR3 length: 18
CDR3 DNA: TGTGCCAGCAGTCGCCCGGGACAGGAATCCCACTCCTACAATGAGCAGTTCTTC
CDR3 protein: CASSRPGQESHSYNEQFF

V gene: TRBV15
J gene: TRBJ2-1
clone size: once
D gene: TRBD1
CDR3 length: 18
CDR3 DNA: TGTGCCACCAGCAGAGATCAGCATGGGACAGGGGGTAACAATGAGCAGTTCTTC
CDR3 protein: CATSRDQHGTGGNNEQFF

V gene: TRBV25-1
J gene: TRBJ2-1
clone size: -
D gene: -
CDR3 length: 16
CDR3 DNA: TGTGCCAGCAGCGTCCCCGGAGCCCTACCTTACAATGAGCAGTTCTTC
CDR3 protein: CASSVPGALPYNEQFF

V gene: TRBV5-1
J gene: TRBJ2-7
clone size: -
D gene: -
CDR3 length: 18
CDR3 DNA: TGCGCCAGCAGCTTTCTCAGCCTGAGGAACATAAATCCCTACGAGCAGTACTTC
CDR3 protein: CASSFLSLRNINPYEQYF

V gene: TRBV7-6
J gene: TRBJ2-1
clone size: -
D gene: TRBD1
CDR3 length: 18
CDR3 DNA: TGTGCCAGCAGCTTAGAGACAGGGGCCGCTACCTCCTACAATGAGCAGTTCTTC
CDR3 protein: CASSLETGAATSYNEQFF

V gene: TRBV30
J gene: TRBJ2-4
clone size: -
D gene: -
CDR3 length: 14
CDR3 DNA: TGTGCCTGGAGTGTAGCGGTATCCCTAGGCGTTCAGTACTTC
CDR3 protein: CAWSVAVSLGVQYF

V gene: TRBV30
J gene: TRBJ2-7
clone size: once
D gene: TRBD2
CDR3 length: 14
CDR3 DNA: TGTGCCTGGAGGCCGGGACTAGGGTACTACGAGCAGTACTTC
CDR3 protein: CAWRPGLGYYEQYF

V gene: TRBV13
J gene: TRBJ1-5
clone size: -
D gene: -
CDR3 length: 16
CDR3 DNA: TGTGCCAGCAGCTTACGCGCAGGGGAAGTGGGGCAGCCCCAGCATTTT
CDR3 protein: CASSLRAGEVGQPQHF

V gene: TRBV19
J gene: TRBJ2-7
clone size: few
D gene: -
CDR3 length: 16
CDR3 DNA: TGTGCCAGTAGTCCCGAGGGGGGGAGGGCCATCCACGAGCAGTACTTC
CDR3 protein: CASSPEGGRAIHEQYF

V gene: TRBV2
J gene: TRBJ2-7
clone size: -
D gene: -
CDR3 length: 15
CDR3 DNA: TGTGCCAGCAGCGAAGGGGCGGGACCTCCCTACGAGCAGTACTTC
CDR3 protein: CASSEGAGPPYEQYF

V gene: TRBV18
J gene: TRBJ2-3
clone size: -
D gene: TRBD2
CDR3 length: 18
CDR3 DNA: TGTGCCAGCTCACTTAGCGGGAGGGCACCTATATCCACAGATACGCAGTATTTT
CDR3 protein: CASSLSGRAPISTDTQYF

V gene: TRBV9
J gene: TRBJ2-1
clone size: -
D gene: TRBD2
CDR3 length: 17
CDR3 DNA: TGTGCCAGCAGCGTAGACCTCTCGGGGGGAGGGTACAATGAGCAGTTCTTC
CDR3 protein: CASSVDLSGGGYNEQFF

V gene: TRBV5-1
J gene: TRBJ2-2
clone size: -
D gene: TRBD2
CDR3 length: 14
CDR3 DNA: TGCGCCAGCAGCTTGGAAGCGGGAGCTAGGGAGCTGTTTTTT
CDR3 protein: CASSLEAGARELFF

V gene: TRBV6-4
J gene: TRBJ2-1
clone size: -
D gene: TRBD2
CDR3 length: 16
CDR3 DNA: TGTGCCAGCACCCGGGAGGCGTACAGCTCCTACAATGAGCAGTTCTTC
CDR3 protein: CASTREAYSSYNEQFF

V gene: TRBV2
J gene: TRBJ2-7
clone size: -
D gene: TRBD1
CDR3 length: 15
CDR3 DNA: TGTGCCAGCTCCCAGCCCACCAGGGGGTCGTACGAGCAGTACTTC
CDR3 protein: CASSQPTRGSYEQYF

V gene: TRBV10-3
J gene: TRBJ2-7
clone size: -
D gene: -
CDR3 length: 13
CDR3 DNA: TGTGCCATCAGTGACGGTTTACTGGACGAGCAGTACTTC
CDR3 protein: CAISDGLLDEQYF

V gene: TRBV19
J gene: TRBJ2-3
clone size: -
D gene: TRBD2
CDR3 length: 14
CDR3 DNA: TGTGCCAGTACCAGCGGGAGTTTAACAGATACGCAGTATTTT
CDR3 protein: CASTSGSLTDTQYF

V gene: TRBV18
J gene: TRBJ1-1
clone size: -
D gene: -
CDR3 length: 14
CDR3 DNA: TGTGCCAGCTCACCACGTAGCGTGAACACTGAAGCTTTCTTT
CDR3 protein: CASSPRSVNTEAFF

V gene: TRBV18
J gene: TRBJ2-7
clone size: -
D gene: -
CDR3 length: 16
CDR3 DNA: TGTGCCAGCTCACCCCAGGGGTTGGGTCCTCGCTACGAGCAGTACTTC
CDR3 protein: CASSPQGLGPRYEQYF

V gene: TRBV6-6
J gene: TRBJ1-4
clone size: -
D gene: -
CDR3 length: 14
CDR3 DNA: TGTGCCAGCAGTCCCGACAGCATAAATGAAAAACTGTTTTTT
CDR3 protein: CASSPDSINEKLFF

V gene: TRBV5-3
J gene: TRBJ1-5
clone size: -
D gene: TRBD1
CDR3 length: 20
CDR3 DNA: TGTGCCAGAAGCTTCGGACAGGGAATCGGAGAATCCTATAGCAATCAGCCCCAGCATTTT
CDR3 protein: CARSFGQGIGESYSNQPQHF

V gene: TRBV4-1
J gene: TRBJ2-7
clone size: -
D gene: -
CDR3 length: 14
CDR3 DNA: TGCGCCAGCAGCCAAGAGGGGCTAGTGTACGAGCAGTACTTC
CDR3 protein: CASSQEGLVYEQYF

V gene: TRBV29-1
J gene: TRBJ1-5
clone size: -
D gene: -
CDR3 length: 13
CDR3 DNA: TGCAGCGTTGTCCAGGCCTTGGATCAGCCCCAGCATTTT
CDR3 protein: CSVVQALDQPQHF

V gene: TRBV28
J gene: TRBJ2-7
clone size: -
D gene: -
CDR3 length: 14
CDR3 DNA: TGTGCCAGCAGTTTATGGGGGGGGCACTACGAGCAGTACTTC
CDR3 protein: CASSLWGGHYEQYF

V gene: TRBV6-5
J gene: TRBJ1-3
clone size: -
D gene: -
CDR3 length: 12
CDR3 DNA: TGTGCCAGCACCAATTCCGGAAACACCATATATTTT
CDR3 protein: CASTNSGNTIYF

V gene: TRBV5-1
J gene: TRBJ2-1
clone size: -
D gene: TRBD2
CDR3 length: 16
CDR3 DNA: TGCGCCAGCAGCTTGGGCGGGACTAGCGGCTACAATGAGCAGTTCTTC
CDR3 protein: CASSLGGTSGYNEQFF

V gene: TRBV28
J gene: TRBJ1-1
clone size: -
D gene: -
CDR3 length: 13
CDR3 DNA: TGTGCCAGCAGTGTGGTCAGGGGCACTGAAGCTTTCTTT
CDR3 protein: CASSVVRGTEAFF

V gene: TRBV11-2
J gene: TRBJ1-5
clone size: -
D gene: -
CDR3 length: 14
CDR3 DNA: TGTGCCAGCAGCCCGGACAGTCTCAATCAGCCCCAGCATTTT
CDR3 protein: CASSPDSLNQPQHF

V gene: TRBV5-1
J gene: TRBJ2-2
clone size: -
D gene: -
CDR3 length: 14
CDR3 DNA: TGCGCCAGCGCTGGTAGCTTGGCCACCGGGGAGCTGTTTTTT
CDR3 protein: CASAGSLATGELFF

V gene: TRBV6-1
J gene: TRBJ2-7
clone size: -
D gene: TRBD2
CDR3 length: 13
CDR3 DNA: TGTGCCAGCATTTCTAGCGGGGCCTACGAGCAGTACTTC
CDR3 protein: CASISSGAYEQYF

V gene: TRBV10-1
J gene: TRBJ1-6
clone size: -
D gene: -
CDR3 length: 21
CDR3 DNA: TGCGCCCGTTCCTACCCAAGCCCGCCTGGAACAGTGAGCTCCTATAATTCACCCCTCCACTTT
CDR3 protein: CARSYPSPPGTVSSYNSPLHF

V gene: TRBV28
J gene: TRBJ2-1
clone size: -
D gene: TRBD2
CDR3 length: 15
CDR3 DNA: TGTGCCAGCAGTTCCCCGGGACTAGCGGACAATGAGCAGTTCTTC
CDR3 protein: CASSSPGLADNEQFF

V gene: TRBV11-2
J gene: TRBJ1-1
clone size: -
D gene: -
CDR3 length: 11
CDR3 DNA: TGTGCCAGCAGCTTGCGCACTGAAGCTTTCTTT
CDR3 protein: CASSLRTEAFF

V gene: TRBV28
J gene: TRBJ1-5
clone size: -
D gene: -
CDR3 length: 18
CDR3 DNA: TGTGCCAGCAGTAGTCTGTGGGCAGGGTGGGGAAGCAATCAGCCCCAGCATTTT
CDR3 protein: CASSSLWAGWGSNQPQHF

V gene: TRBV4-1
J gene: TRBJ1-2
clone size: -
D gene: TRBD1
CDR3 length: 14
CDR3 DNA: TGCGCCAGCAGCCCGTGGGGGGACAGCCAAGGCTACACCTTC
CDR3 protein: CASSPWGDSQGYTF

V gene: TRBV21-1
J gene: TRBJ2-3
clone size: -
D gene: -
CDR3 length: 22
CDR3 DNA: TGTGCCAGCAGCAAAAAGAAGGACCGCTCCGGGACTAGCGGGAGTTGGGGGGATACGCAGTATTTT
CDR3 protein: CASSKKKDRSGTSGSWGDTQYF

V gene: TRBV7-6
J gene: TRBJ2-3
clone size: -
D gene: TRBD2
CDR3 length: 16
CDR3 DNA: TGTGCCAGCAGCCCCTCCCCTAGCGGGGCCACAGATACGCAGTATTTT
CDR3 protein: CASSPSPSGATDTQYF

V gene: TRBV7-6
J gene: TRBJ2-1
clone size: -
D gene: TRBD1
CDR3 length: 13
CDR3 DNA: TGTGCCAGCAGCACGGACAGGGACAATGAGCAGTTCTTC
CDR3 protein: CASSTDRDNEQFF

V gene: TRBV29-1
J gene: TRBJ2-2
clone size: -
D gene: TRBD2
CDR3 length: 13
CDR3 DNA: TGCAGCGTTGATGCTAGCGGGAGCGGGGAGCTGTTTTTT
CDR3 protein: CSVDASGSGELFF

V gene: TRBV11-3
J gene: TRBJ2-7
clone size: -
D gene: -
CDR3 length: 13
CDR3 DNA: TGTGCCAGCAGCGAGGACAGAGCCTACGAGCAGTACTTC
CDR3 protein: CASSEDRAYEQYF

V gene: TRBV5-1
J gene: TRBJ2-3
clone size: -
D gene: -
CDR3 length: 16
CDR3 DNA: TGCGCCAGCAGCTTCTACCCTCAACTAGGCACAGATACGCAGTATTTT
CDR3 protein: CASSFYPQLGTDTQYF

V gene: TRBV23-1
J gene: TRBJ1-6
clone size: -
D gene: -
CDR3 length: 15
CDR3 DNA: TGCGCCAGCAGTCCGGGGAAGACAAGTAATTCACCCCTCCACTTT
CDR3 protein: CASSPGKTSNSPLHF

V gene: TRBV5-1
J gene: TRBJ2-7
clone size: -
D gene: TRBD1
CDR3 length: 14
CDR3 DNA: TGCGCCAGCACCGACAGGGGGCCTCTTGTCGAGCAGTACTTC
CDR3 protein: CASTDRGPLVEQYF

V gene: TRBV7-8
J gene: TRBJ2-4
clone size: -
D gene: TRBD1
CDR3 length: 14
CDR3 DNA: TGTGCCAGCAAGGACAGGGAAGCCAAAAACATTCAGTACTTC
CDR3 protein: CASKDREAKNIQYF

V gene: TRBV18
J gene: TRBJ1-6
clone size: few
D gene: -
CDR3 length: 16
CDR3 DNA: TGTGCCAGCTCACCACCGAAAGGACAGTCCAATTCACCCCTCCACTTT
CDR3 protein: CASSPPKGQSNSPLHF

V gene: TRBV28
J gene: TRBJ1-5
clone size: -
D gene: -
CDR3 length: 16
CDR3 DNA: TGTGCCAGCCATCCTCTTGAAGGGGCCCGGAGTCAGCCCCAGCATTTT
CDR3 protein: CASHPLEGARSQPQHF

V gene: TRBV19
J gene: TRBJ1-6
clone size: -
D gene: TRBD1
CDR3 length: 16
CDR3 DNA: TGTGCCAGTAGTATAGGGGGGACAGGCCTCAATTCACCCCTCCACTTT
CDR3 protein: CASSIGGTGLNSPLHF

V gene: TRBV10-3
J gene: TRBJ2-5
clone size: -
D gene: -
CDR3 length: 14
CDR3 DNA: TGTGCCATCAGTGATCGAGGGCTTGGAGAGACCCAGTACTTC
CDR3 protein: CAISDRGLGETQYF

V gene: TRBV18
J gene: TRBJ1-2
clone size: -
D gene: -
CDR3 length: 14
CDR3 DNA: TGTGCCAGCTCACCAACAGAAACGGGATATGGCTACACCTTC
CDR3 protein: CASSPTETGYGYTF

V gene: TRBV11-2
J gene: TRBJ1-2
clone size: -
D gene: -
CDR3 length: 18
CDR3 DNA: TGTGCCAGCAGCCCATCCCTCGAGAGGCAGAGATCTAACTATGGCTACACCTTC
CDR3 protein: CASSPSLERQRSNYGYTF

V gene: TRBV15
J gene: TRBJ1-2
clone size: -
D gene: TRBD1
CDR3 length: 14
CDR3 DNA: TGTGCCACCAGCAGGGGGACAGGAGACTATGGCTACACCTTC
CDR3 protein: CATSRGTGDYGYTF

V gene: TRBV18
J gene: TRBJ2-2
clone size: -
D gene: -
CDR3 length: 13
CDR3 DNA: TGTGCCAGCTCACCCCGGGAACGGGGGGAGCTGTTTTTT
CDR3 protein: CASSPRERGELFF

V gene: TRBV6-6
J gene: TRBJ2-7
clone size: -
D gene: -
CDR3 length: 12
CDR3 DNA: TGTGCCAGTACAGGGCTAACCTACGAGCAGTACTTC
CDR3 protein: CASTGLTYEQYF